Sequencing of this TCR beta chain was carried out in a study of T-cell reconstitution after alpha-beta-depleted transplantation in children (dated by TCRdb to the mid-2010s). Regarding the research as a whole: The study quantitatively tracked T-cell immune reconstitution after TCRalphabeta/CD19-depleted allogeneic hematopoietic cell transplantation in children using TCR repertoire profiling.

Concerning this clonotype: Its recognized antigen is unknown. Within one base of it there is no much larger clone, and no base qualities were kept.

The CDR3 runs 16 residues from the cysteine to the phenylalanine. Only the CDR3 DNA is retained, 48 bases long and in frame from the first base. The germline V gene provides CDR1 SNHLY and CDR2 FYNNEI. Trimming costs V 1 base and J 1 base, and their ends lie 12 bases apart. The method was PCR. Sequencing was carried out with an Illumina HiSeq 2500. TCR library preparation used molecular barcoding, with unique molecular identifiers applied to normalize quantification of the TCRbeta repertoire. Starting from the raw public reads, TCRdb applied fastp trimming at Q25, assembled clones with MiXCR and retained in-frame beta chains. Rows matching on CDR3 protein sequence are summarized as one entry with the most common DNA and genes. The sample data list 150,000 to 200,000 distinct CDR3 sequences, and around 7% of these were observed just once. The biggest ten clones account for over 2.5% of the sample.

The receptor was derived from a human donor who donated a stem cell graft to a child with Wiskott-Aldrich syndrome. The input for sequencing was PBMCs from the stem cell graft donor, taken from the stem cell graft. This chain joins TRBV2 to TRBJ2-3, with no confident D gene call. CDR3 loop: CASSEVDTQGTDTQYF. The nucleotide sequence reads as follows: TGTGCCAGCAGTGAAGTAGACACCCAAGGCACAGATACGCAGTATTTT.